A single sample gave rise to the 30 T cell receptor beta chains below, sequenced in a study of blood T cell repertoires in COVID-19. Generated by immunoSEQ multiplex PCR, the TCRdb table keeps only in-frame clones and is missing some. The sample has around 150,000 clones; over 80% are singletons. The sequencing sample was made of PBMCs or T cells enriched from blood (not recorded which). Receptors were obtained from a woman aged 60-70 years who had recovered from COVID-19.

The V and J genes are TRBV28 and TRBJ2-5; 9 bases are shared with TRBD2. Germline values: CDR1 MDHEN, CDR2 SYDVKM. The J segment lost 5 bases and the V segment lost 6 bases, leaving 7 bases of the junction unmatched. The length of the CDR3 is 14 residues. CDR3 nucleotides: TGTGCCAGCAGGGCGGGAGGGCCGGTTGAGACCCAGTACTTC. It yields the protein CASRAGGPVETQYF.

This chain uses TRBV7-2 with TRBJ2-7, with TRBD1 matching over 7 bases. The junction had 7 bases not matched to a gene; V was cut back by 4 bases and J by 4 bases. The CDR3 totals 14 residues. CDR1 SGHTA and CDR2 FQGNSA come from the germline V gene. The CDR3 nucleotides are TGTGCCAGCAGCTCTCGGGACAGTACATACGAGCAGTACTTC. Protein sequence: CASSSRDSTYEQYF.

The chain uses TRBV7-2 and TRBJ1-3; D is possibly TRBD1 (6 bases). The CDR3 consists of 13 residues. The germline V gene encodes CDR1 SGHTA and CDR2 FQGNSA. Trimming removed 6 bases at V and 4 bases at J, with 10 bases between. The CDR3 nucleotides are TGTGCCAGCAGTACAGGGATAGGAAACACCATATATTTT. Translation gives CASSTGIGNTIYF.

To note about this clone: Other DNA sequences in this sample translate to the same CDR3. The CDR3 DNA is TGTGCCAGCAGCCAGGGACAGGGCTCTGGAAACACCATATATTTT. It translates to CASSQGQGSGNTIYF. The chain employs TRBV3-1 (or the pseudogene TRBV3-2) and TRBJ1-3; 9 positions agree with TRBD1. The CDR3 totals 15 residues. Germline V gene sequence: CDR1 LGHDT, CDR2 YNNKEL (reference sequence). The ends lost 3 bases at V and 0 bases at J; junction bases unmatched: 0.

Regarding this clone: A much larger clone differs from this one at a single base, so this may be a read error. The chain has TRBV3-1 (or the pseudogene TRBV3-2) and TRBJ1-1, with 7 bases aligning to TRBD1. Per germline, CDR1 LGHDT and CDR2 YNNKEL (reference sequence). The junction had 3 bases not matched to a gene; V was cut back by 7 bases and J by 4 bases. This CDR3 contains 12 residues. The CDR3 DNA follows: TGTGCCAGCACCTACAGGGGCACTGAAGCTTTCTTT. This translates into CASTYRGTEAFF.

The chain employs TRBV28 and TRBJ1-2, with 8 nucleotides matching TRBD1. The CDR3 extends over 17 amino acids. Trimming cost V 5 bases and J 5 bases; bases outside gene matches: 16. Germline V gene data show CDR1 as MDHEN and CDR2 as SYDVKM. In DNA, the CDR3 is TGTGCCAGCAGTGCCCCCGGGACAGGTATTACAGGGTATGGCTACACCTTC. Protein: CASSAPGTGITGYGYTF.

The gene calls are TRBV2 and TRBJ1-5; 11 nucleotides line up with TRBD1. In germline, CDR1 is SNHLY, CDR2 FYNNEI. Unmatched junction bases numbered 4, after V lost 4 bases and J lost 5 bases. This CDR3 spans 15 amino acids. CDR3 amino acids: CASSVGQGAYQPQHF. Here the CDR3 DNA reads TGTGCCAGCAGTGTCGGACAGGGGGCTTATCAGCCCCAGCATTTT.

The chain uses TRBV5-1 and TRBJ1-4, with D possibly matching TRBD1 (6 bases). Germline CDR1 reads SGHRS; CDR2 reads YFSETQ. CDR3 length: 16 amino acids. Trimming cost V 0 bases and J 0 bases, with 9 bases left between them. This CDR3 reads CASSLDRAATNEKLFF. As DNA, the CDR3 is TGCGCCAGCAGCTTGGACAGGGCGGCAACTAATGAAAAACTGTTTTTT.

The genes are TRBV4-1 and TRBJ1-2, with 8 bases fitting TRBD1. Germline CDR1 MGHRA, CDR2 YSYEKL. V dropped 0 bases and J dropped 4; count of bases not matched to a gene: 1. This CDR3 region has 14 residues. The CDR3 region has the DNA TGCGCCAGCAGCCAAGAACAGGGGGGCTATGGCTACACCTTC. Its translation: CASSQEQGGYGYTF.

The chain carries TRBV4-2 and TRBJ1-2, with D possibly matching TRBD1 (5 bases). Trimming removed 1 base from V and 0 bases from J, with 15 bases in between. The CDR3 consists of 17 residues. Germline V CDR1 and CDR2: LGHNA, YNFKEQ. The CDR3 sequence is CASSQGVGGFSNYGYTF. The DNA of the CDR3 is TGTGCCAGCAGCCAAGGAGTCGGGGGGTTCTCTAACTATGGCTACACCTTC.

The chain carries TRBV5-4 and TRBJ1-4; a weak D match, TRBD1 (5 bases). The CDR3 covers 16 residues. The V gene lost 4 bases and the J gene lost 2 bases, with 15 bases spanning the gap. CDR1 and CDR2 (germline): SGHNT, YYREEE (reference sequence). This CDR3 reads CASSTGGALTNEKLFF. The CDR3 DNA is TGTGCCAGCAGCACCGGGGGAGCATTGACTAATGAAAAACTGTTTTTT.

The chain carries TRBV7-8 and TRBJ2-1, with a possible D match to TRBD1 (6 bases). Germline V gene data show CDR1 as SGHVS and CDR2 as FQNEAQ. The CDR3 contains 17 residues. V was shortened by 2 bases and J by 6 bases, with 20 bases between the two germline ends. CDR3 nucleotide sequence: TGTGCCAGCAGCTTATCCCCAGGGGTTCTCGTCGGCAATGAGCAGTTCTTC. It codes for CASSLSPGVLVGNEQFF.

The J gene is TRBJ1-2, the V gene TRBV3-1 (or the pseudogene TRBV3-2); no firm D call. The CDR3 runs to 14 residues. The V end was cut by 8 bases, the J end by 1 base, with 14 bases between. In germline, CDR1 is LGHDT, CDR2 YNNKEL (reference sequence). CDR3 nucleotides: TGTGCCAGCTCCAGGCAATCGTATAACTATGGCTACACCTTC. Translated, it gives CASSRQSYNYGYTF.

The CDR3 reads CASSQGTSSYNEQFF. The CDR3 nucleotides read TGTGCCAGCTCTCAGGGGACTAGCTCCTACAATGAGCAGTTCTTC. V is TRBV18 and J is TRBJ2-1, with TRBD2 matching 8 bases. The CDR3 has 15 amino acids. With 6 bases clipped from V and 0 bases from J, the junction kept 4 bases outside the gene matches. Germline CDR1 and CDR2: KGHSH and LQKENI.

CDR3: CASSPQQGVLGQVYGTTGYTF. CDR3 nucleotide sequence: TGTGCCAGCTCACCCCAACAGGGCGTTCTAGGACAGGTTTACGGAACGACTGGCTACACCTTC. The chain has TRBV18 and TRBJ1-2; 7 bases line up with TRBD1. The trim removed 3 bases at V and 7 bases at J, leaving 29 bases unmatched. The length of the CDR3 is 21 residues. Germline values: CDR1 KGHSH, CDR2 LQKENI.

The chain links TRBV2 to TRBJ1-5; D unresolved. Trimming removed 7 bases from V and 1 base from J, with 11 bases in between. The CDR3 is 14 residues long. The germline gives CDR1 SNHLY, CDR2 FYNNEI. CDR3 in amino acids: CASKAGTSNQPQHF. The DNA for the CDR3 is TGTGCCAGCAAAGCAGGAACGAGCAATCAGCCCCAGCATTTT.

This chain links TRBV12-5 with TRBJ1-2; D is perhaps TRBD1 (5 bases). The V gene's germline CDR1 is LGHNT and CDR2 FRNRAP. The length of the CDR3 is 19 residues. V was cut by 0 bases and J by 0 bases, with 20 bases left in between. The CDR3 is CASGLVVTGDKLTNYGYTF. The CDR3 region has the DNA TGTGCTAGTGGTTTGGTAGTAACAGGAGATAAACTAACTAACTATGGCTACACCTTC.

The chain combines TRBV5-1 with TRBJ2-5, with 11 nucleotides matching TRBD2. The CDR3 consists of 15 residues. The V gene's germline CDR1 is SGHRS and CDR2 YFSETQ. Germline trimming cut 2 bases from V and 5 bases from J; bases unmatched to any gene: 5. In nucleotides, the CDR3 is TGCGCCAGCAGCTTCACTAGCGGGGGAGGGGAGACCCAGTACTTC. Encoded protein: CASSFTSGGGETQYF. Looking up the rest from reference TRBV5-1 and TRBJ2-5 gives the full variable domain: KAGVTQTPRYLIKTRGQQVTLSCSPISGHRSVSWYQQTPGQGLQFLFEYFSETQRNKGNFPGRFSGRQFSNSRSEMNVSTLELGDSALYLCASSFTSGGGETQYFGPGTRLLVL.

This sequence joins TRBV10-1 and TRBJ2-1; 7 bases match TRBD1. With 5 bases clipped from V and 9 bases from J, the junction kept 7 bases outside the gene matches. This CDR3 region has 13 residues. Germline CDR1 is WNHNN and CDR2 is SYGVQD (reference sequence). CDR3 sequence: CASSRVTGFEQFF. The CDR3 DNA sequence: TGCGCCAGCAGTAGGGTGACAGGGTTTGAGCAGTTCTTC.

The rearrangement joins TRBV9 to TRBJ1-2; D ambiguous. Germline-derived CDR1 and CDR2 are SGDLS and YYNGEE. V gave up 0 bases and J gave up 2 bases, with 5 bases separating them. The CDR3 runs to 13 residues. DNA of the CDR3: TGTGCCAGCAGCGTAGACTTAAACTATGGCTACACCTTC. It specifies CASSVDLNYGYTF.

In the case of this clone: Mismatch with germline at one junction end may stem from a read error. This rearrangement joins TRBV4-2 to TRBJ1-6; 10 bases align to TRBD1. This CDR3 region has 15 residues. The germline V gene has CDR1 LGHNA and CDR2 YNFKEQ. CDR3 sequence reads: CASSQLDRGTSPPHF. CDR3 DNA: TGTGCCAGCAGCCAACTGGACAGGGGGACTTCACCCCCCCACTTT.

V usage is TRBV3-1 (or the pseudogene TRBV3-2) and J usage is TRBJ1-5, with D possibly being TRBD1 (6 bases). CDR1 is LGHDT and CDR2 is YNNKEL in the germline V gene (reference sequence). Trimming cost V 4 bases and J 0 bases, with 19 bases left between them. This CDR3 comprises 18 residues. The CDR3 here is CASSPGQGWTDSNQPQHF. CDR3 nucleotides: TGTGCCAGCAGCCCCGGCCAAGGTTGGACAGATAGCAATCAGCCCCAGCATTTT.

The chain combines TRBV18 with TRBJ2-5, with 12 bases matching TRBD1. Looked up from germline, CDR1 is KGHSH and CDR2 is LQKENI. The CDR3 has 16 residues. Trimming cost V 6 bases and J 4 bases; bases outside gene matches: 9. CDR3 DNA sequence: TGTGCCAGCTCGCCCACCGGGACAGGGGGCGCAGAGACCCAGTACTTC. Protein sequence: CASSPTGTGGAETQYF.

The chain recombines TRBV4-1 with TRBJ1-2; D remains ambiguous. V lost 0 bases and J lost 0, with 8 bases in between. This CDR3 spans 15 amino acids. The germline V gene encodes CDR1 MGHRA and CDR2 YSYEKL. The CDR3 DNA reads TGCGCCAGCAGCCAAGAGCAACAGACTAACTATGGCTACACCTTC. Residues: CASSQEQQTNYGYTF.

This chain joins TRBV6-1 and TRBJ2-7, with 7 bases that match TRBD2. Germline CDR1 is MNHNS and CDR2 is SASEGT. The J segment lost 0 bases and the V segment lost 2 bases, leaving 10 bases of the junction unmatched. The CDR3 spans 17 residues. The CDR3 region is CASSERLRLASSYEQYF. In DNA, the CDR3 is TGTGCCAGCAGTGAACGCCTTCGACTAGCTTCCTCCTACGAGCAGTACTTC.

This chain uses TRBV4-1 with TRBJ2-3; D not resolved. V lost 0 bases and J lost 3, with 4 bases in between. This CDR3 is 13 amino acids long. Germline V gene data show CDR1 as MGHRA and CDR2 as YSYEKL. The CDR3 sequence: CASSQDLTDTQYF. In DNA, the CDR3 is TGCGCCAGCAGCCAAGATCTTACAGATACGCAGTATTTT.

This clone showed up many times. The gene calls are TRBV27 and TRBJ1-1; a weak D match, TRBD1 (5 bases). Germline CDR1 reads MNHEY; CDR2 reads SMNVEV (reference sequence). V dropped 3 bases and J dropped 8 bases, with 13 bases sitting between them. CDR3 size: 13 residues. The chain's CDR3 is CASSFSGEGEAFF. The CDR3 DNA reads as TGTGCCAGCAGTTTCTCGGGGGAAGGAGAAGCTTTCTTT.

The CDR3 DNA follows: TGCGCCAGCAGCGGCGGGGGTTCCCAAGAGACCCAGTACTTC. It yields the protein CASSGGGSQETQYF. The chain joins TRBV5-1 to TRBJ2-5; 7 positions agree with TRBD2. The ends lost 4 bases at V and 1 base at J; junction bases unmatched: 4. Germline lookup yields CDR1 SGHRS and CDR2 YFSETQ. The CDR3 runs 14 residues.

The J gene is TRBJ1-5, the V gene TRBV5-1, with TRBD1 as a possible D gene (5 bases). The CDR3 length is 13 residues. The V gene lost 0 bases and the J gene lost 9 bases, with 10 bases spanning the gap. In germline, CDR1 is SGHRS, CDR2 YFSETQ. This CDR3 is CASSLEAQGPQHF. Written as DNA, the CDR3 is TGCGCCAGCAGCTTGGAGGCCCAGGGGCCCCAGCATTTT.

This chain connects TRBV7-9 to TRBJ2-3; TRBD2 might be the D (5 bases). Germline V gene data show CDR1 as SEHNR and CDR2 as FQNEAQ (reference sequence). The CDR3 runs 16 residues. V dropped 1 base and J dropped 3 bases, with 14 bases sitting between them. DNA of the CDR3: TGTGCCAGCAGCTTAGTGGCCCCGGGCGGGACAGATACGCAGTATTTT. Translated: CASSLVAPGGTDTQYF.